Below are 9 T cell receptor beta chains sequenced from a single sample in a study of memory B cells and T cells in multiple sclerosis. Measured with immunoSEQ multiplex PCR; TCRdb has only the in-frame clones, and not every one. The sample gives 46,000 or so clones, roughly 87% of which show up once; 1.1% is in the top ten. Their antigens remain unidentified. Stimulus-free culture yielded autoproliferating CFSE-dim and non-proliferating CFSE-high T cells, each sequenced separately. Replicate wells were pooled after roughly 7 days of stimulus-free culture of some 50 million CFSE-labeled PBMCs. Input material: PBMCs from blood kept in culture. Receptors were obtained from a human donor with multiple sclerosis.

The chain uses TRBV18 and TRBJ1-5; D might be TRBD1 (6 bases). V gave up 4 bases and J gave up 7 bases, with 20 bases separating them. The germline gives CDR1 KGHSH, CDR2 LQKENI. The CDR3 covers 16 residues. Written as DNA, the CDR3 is TGTGCCAGCTCACTAAGTTTCCTCAGGGGAGGCCAGCCCCAGCATTTT. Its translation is CASSLSFLRGGQPQHF. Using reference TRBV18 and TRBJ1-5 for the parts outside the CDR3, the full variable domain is NAGVMQNPRHLVRRRGQEARLRCSPMKGHSHVYWYRQLPEEGLKFMVYLQKENIIDESGMPKERFSAEFPKEGPSILRIQQVVRGDSAAYFCASSLSFLRGGQPQHFGDGTRLSIL.

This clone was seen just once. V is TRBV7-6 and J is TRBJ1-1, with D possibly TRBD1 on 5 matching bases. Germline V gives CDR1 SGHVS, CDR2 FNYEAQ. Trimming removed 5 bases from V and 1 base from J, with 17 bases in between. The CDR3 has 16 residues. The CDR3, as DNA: TGTGCCAGCAGCGAATTTGTTCCGGGACCGAACACTGAAGCTTTCTTT. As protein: CASSEFVPGPNTEAFF.

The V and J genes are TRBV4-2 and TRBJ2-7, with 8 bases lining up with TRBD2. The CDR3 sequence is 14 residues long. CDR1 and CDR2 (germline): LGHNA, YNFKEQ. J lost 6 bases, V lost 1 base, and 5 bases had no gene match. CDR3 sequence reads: CASSQGYSGVEQYF. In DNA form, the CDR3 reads TGTGCCAGCAGCCAAGGTTATAGCGGGGTCGAGCAGTACTTC.

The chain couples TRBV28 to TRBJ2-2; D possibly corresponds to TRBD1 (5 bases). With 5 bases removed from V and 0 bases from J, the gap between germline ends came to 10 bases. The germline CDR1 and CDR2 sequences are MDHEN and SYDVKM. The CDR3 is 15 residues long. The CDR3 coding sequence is TGTGCCAGCAGTGAACAGGTCGCGAACACCGGGGAGCTGTTTTTT. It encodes CASSEQVANTGELFF.

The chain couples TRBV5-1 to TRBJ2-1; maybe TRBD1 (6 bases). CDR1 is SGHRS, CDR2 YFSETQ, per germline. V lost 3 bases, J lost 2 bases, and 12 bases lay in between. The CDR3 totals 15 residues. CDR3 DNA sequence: TGCGCCAGCAGCTACACAGGGACCGCCTACAATGAGCAGTTCTTC. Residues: CASSYTGTAYNEQFF.

CDR3 sequence reads: CASSSTGELSQAFF. CDR3 nucleotide sequence: TGTGCCAGCAGCTCGACAGGGGAACTCTCTCAAGCTTTCTTT. V usage is TRBV11-2 and J usage is TRBJ1-1, with 8 bases that match TRBD1. Germline trimming cut 4 bases from V and 9 bases from J; bases unmatched to any gene: 10. CDR1 SGHAT and CDR2 FQNNGV come from the germline V gene. This CDR3 comprises 14 residues. The whole variable domain, remainder taken from reference TRBV11-2 and TRBJ1-1, is EAGVAQSPRYKIIEKRQSVAFWCNPISGHATLYWYQQILGQGPKLLIQFQNNGVVDDSQLPKDRFSAERLKGVDSTLKIQPAKLEDSAVYLCASSSTGELSQAFFGQGTRLTVV.

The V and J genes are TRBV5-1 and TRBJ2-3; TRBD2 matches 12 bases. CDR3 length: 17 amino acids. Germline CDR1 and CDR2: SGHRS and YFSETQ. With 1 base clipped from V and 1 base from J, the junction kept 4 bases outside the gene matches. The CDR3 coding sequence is TGCGCCAGCAGCTTGTCCCGGACTAGCGGGGGCACAGATACGCAGTATTTT. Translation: CASSLSRTSGGTDTQYF.

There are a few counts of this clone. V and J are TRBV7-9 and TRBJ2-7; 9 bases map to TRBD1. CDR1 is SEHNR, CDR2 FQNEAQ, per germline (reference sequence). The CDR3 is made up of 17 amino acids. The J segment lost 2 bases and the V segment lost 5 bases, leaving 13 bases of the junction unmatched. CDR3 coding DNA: TGTGCCAGCAGCCATCCAAACACGGACAGGGGTGCCTACGAGCAGTACTTC. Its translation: CASSHPNTDRGAYEQYF.

CDR3 loop: CASSRVGSGNTEAFF. The CDR3 nucleotides are TGTGCCTCCAGCAGGGTGGGGAGTGGAAACACTGAAGCTTTCTTT. The J gene is TRBJ1-1, the V gene TRBV27; D perhaps matches TRBD1 (5 bases). The CDR3 has 15 amino acids. The V gene's germline CDR1 is MNHEY and CDR2 SMNVEV (reference sequence). V was cut by 11 bases and J by 2 bases, with 21 bases left in between.